The present TCR beta chain was sequenced within a study of CD8+ T cells in alopecia areata. On the study more broadly: Tofacitinib treatment spanned 6 to 18 months, with 6 months off drug afterward. Findings of the study overall: Among the cells sequenced in scalp samples are also the resident alphabeta T cells of normal skin. Possibly because of HLA-related factors, TCR sharing was less clear across patients than in mice.

It was from PBMCs that CD4+ and CD8+ T cells were sorted. Trimming took 1 base from V and 5 from J; bases not matched to a gene: 7. The CDR3 runs 14 residues. Germline V lookup: CDR1 SQVTM, CDR2 ANQGSEA. In this sample, this clone turned up once. Antigen: not known. Reverse transcribed after extraction, RNA yielded cDNA as the sequencing template. TCRdb's copy holds only in-frame clones and misses some; the assay was immunoSEQ multiplex PCR. The data contain fewer than 200,000 clones, 67% of them seen just once; the ten biggest clones take up roughly an eighth. This chain joins TRBV29-1 and TRBJ1-2; TRBD1 agrees at 7 bases. The TCR comes from a human donor with alopecia areata. The sample was CD8+ T cells sorted from blood, taken at week 0. CDR3 nucleotides: TGCAGCGTTGAAGGCGGGACAGAGGTTTATGGCTACACCTTC. Protein product: CSVEGGTEVYGYTF. Drawing the rest from reference TRBV29-1 and TRBJ1-2, the complete variable domain is SAVISQKPSRDICQRGTSLTIQCQVDSQVTMMFWYRQQPGQSLTLIATANQGSEATYESGFVIDKFPISRPNLTFSTLTVSNMSPEDSSIYLCSVEGGTEVYGYTFGSGTRLTVV.